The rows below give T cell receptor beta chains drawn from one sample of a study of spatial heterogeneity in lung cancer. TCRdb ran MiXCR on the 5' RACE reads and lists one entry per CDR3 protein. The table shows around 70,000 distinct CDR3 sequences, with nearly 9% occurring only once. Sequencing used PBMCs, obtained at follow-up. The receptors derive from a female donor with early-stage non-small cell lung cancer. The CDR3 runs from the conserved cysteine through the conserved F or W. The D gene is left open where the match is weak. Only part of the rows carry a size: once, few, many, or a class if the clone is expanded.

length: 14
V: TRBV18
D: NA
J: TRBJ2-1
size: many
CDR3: CASSPPLPGSEQFF
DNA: TGTGCCAGCTCACCACCTTTGCCAGGGAGTGAGCAGTTCTTC

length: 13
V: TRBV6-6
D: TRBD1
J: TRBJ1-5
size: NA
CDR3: CASRLTGEQPQHF
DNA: TGTGCCAGCAGGCTGACAGGGGAACAGCCCCAGCATTTT

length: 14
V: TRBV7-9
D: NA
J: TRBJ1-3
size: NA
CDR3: CASSLSAGGNTIYF
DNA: TGTGCCAGCAGCTTATCAGCAGGTGGAAACACCATATATTTT

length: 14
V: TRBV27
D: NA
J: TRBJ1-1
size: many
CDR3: CASSFGGVRTEAFF
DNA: TGTGCCAGCAGTTTCGGGGGAGTACGGACTGAAGCTTTCTTT

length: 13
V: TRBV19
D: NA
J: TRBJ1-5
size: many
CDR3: CASGQGVNQPQHF
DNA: TGTGCCAGTGGGCAGGGTGTAAATCAGCCCCAGCATTTT

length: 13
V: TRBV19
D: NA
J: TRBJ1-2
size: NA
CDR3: CASSGGGAYRYTF
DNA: TGTGCCAGTAGTGGGGGAGGGGCATATCGCTACACCTTC

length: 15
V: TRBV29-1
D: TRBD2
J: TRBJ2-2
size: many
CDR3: CSVELREVGTGELFF
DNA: TGCAGCGTTGAGTTGCGGGAGGTGGGCACCGGGGAGCTGTTTTTT

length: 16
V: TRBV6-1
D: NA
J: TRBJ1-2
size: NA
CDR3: CASSEQGHVRSYGYTF
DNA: TGTGCCAGCAGTGAACAGGGCCACGTGAGGTCGTATGGCTACACCTTC

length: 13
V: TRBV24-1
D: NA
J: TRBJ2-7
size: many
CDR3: CATSDPNSYEQYF
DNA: TGTGCCACCAGTGATCCGAACTCCTACGAGCAGTACTTC

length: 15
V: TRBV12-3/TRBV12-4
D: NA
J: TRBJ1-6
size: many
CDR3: CASSLKGQSHSPLHF
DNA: TGTGCCAGCAGTTTAAAGGGGCAGTCCCATTCACCCCTCCACTTT

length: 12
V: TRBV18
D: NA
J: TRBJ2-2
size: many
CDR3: CASSRTTGELFF
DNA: TGTGCCAGCTCAAGGACTACCGGGGAGCTGTTTTTT

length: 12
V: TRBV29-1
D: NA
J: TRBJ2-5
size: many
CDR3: CSGRDWLETQYF
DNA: TGCAGCGGTCGGGACTGGCTGGAGACCCAGTACTTC

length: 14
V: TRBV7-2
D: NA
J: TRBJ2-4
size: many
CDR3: CASSSGTAKNIQYF
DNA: TGTGCCAGCAGCTCCGGGACCGCCAAAAACATTCAGTACTTC

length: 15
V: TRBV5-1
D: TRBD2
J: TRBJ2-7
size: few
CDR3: CASSQIAGGPYEQYF
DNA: TGCGCCAGCAGCCAGATAGCGGGAGGGCCCTACGAGCAGTACTTC

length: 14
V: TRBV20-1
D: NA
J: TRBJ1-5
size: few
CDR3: CSARRGEGNQPQHF
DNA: TGCAGTGCTAGAAGGGGCGAAGGGAATCAGCCCCAGCATTTT

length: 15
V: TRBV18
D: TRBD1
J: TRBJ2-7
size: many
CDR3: CASSPGTGISYEQYF
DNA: TGTGCCAGCTCACCCGGGACAGGGATTAGCTACGAGCAGTACTTC

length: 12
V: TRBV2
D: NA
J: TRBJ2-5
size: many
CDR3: CASSSIQETQYF
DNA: TGTGCCAGCAGCAGTATACAAGAGACCCAGTACTTC